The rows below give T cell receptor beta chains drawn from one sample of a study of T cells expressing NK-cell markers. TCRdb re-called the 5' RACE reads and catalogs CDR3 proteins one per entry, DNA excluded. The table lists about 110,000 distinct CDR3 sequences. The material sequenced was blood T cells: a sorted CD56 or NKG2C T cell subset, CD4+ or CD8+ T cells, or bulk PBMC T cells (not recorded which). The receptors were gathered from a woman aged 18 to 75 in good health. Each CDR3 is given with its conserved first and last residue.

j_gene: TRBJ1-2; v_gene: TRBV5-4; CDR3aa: CASSLARPDREAYNYGYTF
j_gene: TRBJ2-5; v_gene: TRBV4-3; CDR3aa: CASSPSFGETQYF
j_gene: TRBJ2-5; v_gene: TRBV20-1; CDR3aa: CSARDPGGSPETQYF
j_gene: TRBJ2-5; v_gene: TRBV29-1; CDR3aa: CSAVGGIPGETQYF
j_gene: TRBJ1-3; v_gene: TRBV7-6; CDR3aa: CASSWDSTGNTIYF
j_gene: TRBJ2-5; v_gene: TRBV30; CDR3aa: CAWSGIEETLYF
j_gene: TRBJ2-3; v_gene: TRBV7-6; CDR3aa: CASSLRSWASGGNTDTQYF
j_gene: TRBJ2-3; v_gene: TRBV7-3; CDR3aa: CASSSTYAAGGPSDTQYF
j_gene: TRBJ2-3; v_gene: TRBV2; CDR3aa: CASRDGQGTTKFTDTQYF
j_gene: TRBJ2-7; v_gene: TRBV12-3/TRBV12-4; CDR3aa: CASNPGLAENEQYF
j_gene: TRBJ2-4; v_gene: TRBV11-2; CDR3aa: CASSHHRGWGDIQYF
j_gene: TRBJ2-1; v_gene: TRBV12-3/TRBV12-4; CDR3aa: CASSFVVFGYEQFF
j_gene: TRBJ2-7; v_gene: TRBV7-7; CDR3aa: CASSLFAGSDEQYF
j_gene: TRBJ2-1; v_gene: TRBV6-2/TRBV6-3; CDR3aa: CASTSSSYNEQFF
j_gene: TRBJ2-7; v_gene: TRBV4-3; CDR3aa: CASSQDRGGRSYEQYF
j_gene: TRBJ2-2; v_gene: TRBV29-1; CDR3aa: CSGLAEAGTGELFF
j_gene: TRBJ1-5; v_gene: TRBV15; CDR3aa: CATQQGSNQPQHF
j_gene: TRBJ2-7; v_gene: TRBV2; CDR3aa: CARSGGSSYEQYF
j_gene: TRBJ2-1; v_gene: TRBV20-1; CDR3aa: CSARGESSYNEQFF
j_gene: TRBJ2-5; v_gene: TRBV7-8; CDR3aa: CASSLGSSIGTQYF
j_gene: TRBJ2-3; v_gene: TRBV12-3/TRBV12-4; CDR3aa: CASSQTSGYFTDTQYF
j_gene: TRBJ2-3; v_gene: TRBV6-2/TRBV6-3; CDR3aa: CASSYYYLEFADTQYF
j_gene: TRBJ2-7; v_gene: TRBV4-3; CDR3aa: CASSQDVGYEQYF
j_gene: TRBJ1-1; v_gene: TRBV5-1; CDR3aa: CASSLGGGTEAFF
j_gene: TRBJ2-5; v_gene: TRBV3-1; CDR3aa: CASSQESSGEETQYF
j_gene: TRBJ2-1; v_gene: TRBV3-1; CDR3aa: CASSEMGEQFF
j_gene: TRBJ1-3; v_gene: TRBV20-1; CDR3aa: CSARGGSRSGNTIYF
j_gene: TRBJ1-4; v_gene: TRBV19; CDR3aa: CAARTGNEKLFF
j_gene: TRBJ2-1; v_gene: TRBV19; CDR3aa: CASSLTTSGGAWNEQFF
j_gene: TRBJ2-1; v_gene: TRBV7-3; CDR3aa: CASSFYGGGGGQFF
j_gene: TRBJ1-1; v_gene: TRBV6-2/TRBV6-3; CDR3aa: CASSYSLTGDAIAFF
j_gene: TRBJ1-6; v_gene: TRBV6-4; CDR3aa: CASSDGKEGDSPLHF
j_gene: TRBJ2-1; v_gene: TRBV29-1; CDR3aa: CSARGAGGPDEQFF
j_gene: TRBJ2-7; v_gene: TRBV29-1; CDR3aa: CSVESETYEQYF
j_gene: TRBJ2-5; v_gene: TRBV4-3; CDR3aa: CASSQDAGAGGSGTQYF
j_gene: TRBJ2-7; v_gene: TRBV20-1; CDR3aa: CSAAPRDYSYEQYF
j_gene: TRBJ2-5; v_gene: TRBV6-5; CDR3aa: CASSSPGGGETQYF
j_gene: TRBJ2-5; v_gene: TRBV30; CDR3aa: CAWTLTILETQYF
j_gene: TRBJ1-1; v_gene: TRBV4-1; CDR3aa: CASSQWTANTEAFF
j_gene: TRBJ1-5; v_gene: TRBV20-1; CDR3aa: CSAEGSDNQPQHF
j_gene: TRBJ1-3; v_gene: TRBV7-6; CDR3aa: CASSLAGNTIYF
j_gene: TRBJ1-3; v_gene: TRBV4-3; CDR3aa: CASSQTTEGNTIYF
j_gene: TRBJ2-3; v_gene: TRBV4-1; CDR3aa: CASSQDRADYTDTQYF
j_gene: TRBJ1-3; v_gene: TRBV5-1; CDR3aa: CASSTDRGTDTIYF
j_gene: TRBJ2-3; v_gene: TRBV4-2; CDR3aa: CASSQEAPPGSTDTQYF
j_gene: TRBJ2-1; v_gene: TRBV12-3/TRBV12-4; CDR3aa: CATLRDLGSGEQFF
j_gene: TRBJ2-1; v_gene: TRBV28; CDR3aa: CASSPLAVLYNEQFF
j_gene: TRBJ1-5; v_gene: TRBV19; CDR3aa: CASNNQGNQPQHF
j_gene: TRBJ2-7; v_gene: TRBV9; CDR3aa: CASSADWADYEQYF
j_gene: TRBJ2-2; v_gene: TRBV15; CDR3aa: CATSRDSGGAGELFF